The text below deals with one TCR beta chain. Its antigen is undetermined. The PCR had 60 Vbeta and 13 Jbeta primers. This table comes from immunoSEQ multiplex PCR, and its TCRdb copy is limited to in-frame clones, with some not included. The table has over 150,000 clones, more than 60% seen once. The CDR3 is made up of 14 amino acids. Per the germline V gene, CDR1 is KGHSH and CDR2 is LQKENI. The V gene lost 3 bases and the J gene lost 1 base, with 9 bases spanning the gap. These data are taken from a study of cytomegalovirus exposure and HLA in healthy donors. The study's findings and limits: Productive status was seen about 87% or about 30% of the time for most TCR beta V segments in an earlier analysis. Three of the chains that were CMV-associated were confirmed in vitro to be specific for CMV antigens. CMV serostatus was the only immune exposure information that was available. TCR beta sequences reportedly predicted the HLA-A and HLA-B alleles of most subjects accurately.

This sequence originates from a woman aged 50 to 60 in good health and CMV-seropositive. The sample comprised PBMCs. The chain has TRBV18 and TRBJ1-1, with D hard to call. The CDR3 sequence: CASSPGQKNTEAFF. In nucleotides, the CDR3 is TGTGCCAGCTCACCGGGCCAAAAGAACACTGAAGCTTTCTTT.